This T cell receptor beta chain was sequenced for a study of blood T cell repertoires in COVID-19. Study details: T cells, B-cell-depleted T cells, or PBMCs provided the cDNA or gDNA that served as material.

Germline lookup yields CDR1 LNHNV and CDR2 YYDKDF (reference sequence). This CDR3 contains 15 residues. The J segment lost 5 bases and the V segment lost 3 bases, leaving 6 bases of the junction unmatched. Using immunoSEQ multiplex PCR, the repertoire was profiled, and TCRdb retains in-frame clones only, with some absent. The sample has 180,000 or so clones, around 91% seen once. The chain is built from TRBV15 and TRBJ2-2; 7 nucleotides match TRBD2. The specimen sequenced was peripheral blood. The origin of this receptor is a man aged 50-60 years with acute or convalescent COVID-19. The CDR3 region is CATSSHSGETGELFF. The CDR3, as DNA: TGTGCCACCAGCAGCCACAGCGGGGAGACCGGGGAGCTGTTTTTT. Full variable domain (rest looked up from reference TRBV15 and TRBJ2-2): DAMVIQNPRYQVTQFGKPVTLSCSQTLNHNVMYWYQQKSSQAPKLLFHYYDKDFNNEADTPDNFQSRRPNTSFCFLDIRSPGLGDTAMYLCATSSHSGETGELFFGEGSRLTVL.